This T cell receptor (beta chain) was observed in a study of T cell changes during pregnancy in multiple sclerosis. V was pared by 7 bases and J by 1 base, with 15 bases between. The CDR3 is 14 amino acids. Germline V gives CDR1 SQVTM, CDR2 ANQGSEA. Data came from immunoSEQ multiplex PCR; TCRdb stores just in-frame clones and leaves some out. Of about 33,000 clones in the sample, 91% are singletons; the top ten hold around 3%. The genes are TRBV29-1 and TRBJ2-3; a weak D match, TRBD1 (6 bases). This TCR derives from a female donor in good health, enrolled as a control in a pregnancy study. The sample was CD4+ T cells from peripheral blood mononuclear cells, taken in the third trimester of pregnancy. The CDR3 sequence is CSASPAGGTDTQYF. The CDR3 nucleotides read TGCAGCGCCTCTCCGGCAGGGGGCACAGATACGCAGTATTTT.